The T cell receptor (beta chain) described here comes from a study of blood T cell repertoires in COVID-19. For the study at large: Acute and convalescent COVID-19 specimens originated in the United States, Italy and Spain. T cells, B-cell-depleted T cells, or PBMCs provided the cDNA or gDNA that served as material.

CDR1 and CDR2 from the germline V gene are ENHRY and SYGVKD. The CDR3 totals 14 residues. V was pared by 4 bases and J by 2 bases, with 8 bases between. Original processing notes: Amplification from reference gene primers served as the basis for estimated nucleated cell counts. The assay was immunoSEQ multiplex PCR, and TCRdb's table has in-frame clones only and misses some. D and trimming come from the DNA, and the V and J calls and clone size come from that table. This table has a few hundred thousand clones, 85% appearing once. The material sequenced was peripheral blood. This chain uses TRBV10-3 with TRBJ1-4; maybe TRBD1 (6 bases). This clonotype originated in a young woman with acute or convalescent COVID-19. CDR3: CAISATGTNEKLFF. In DNA form, the CDR3 reads TGTGCCATCAGTGCTACAGGGACTAATGAAAAACTGTTTTTT.